This TCR beta chain is drawn from a study of blood T cell repertoires in COVID-19. Germline values: CDR1 SGDLS, CDR2 YYNGEE. V lost 1 base and J lost 5, with 12 bases in between. The CDR3 consists of 14 residues. Clones were sequenced by immunoSEQ multiplex PCR, and TCRdb holds only the in-frame ones, with some missing. The table lists some 110,000 clones, roughly 85% of them singletons, with under 3% in the top ten. The clonotype was recovered from a man aged 25-45 years with acute or convalescent COVID-19. Sequenced input: peripheral blood. This sequence joins TRBV9 and TRBJ2-5; D perhaps matches TRBD2 (5 bases). This chain's CDR3 is CASSVRGSGETQYF. DNA of the CDR3: TGTGCCAGCAGCGTACGAGGGAGTGGGGAGACCCAGTACTTC.